A single sample is the source of the 20 T cell receptor beta chains below, sequenced in a study of shared clonotypes between healthy human individuals. Generated by immunoSEQ multiplex PCR, the TCRdb table keeps only in-frame clones and is missing some. The sample lists some 530,000 clones; 60% to 80% were seen once. Sequencing used PBMCs. These receptors originate from a middle-aged woman in good health. Some clones in this sample may be carry-over from other donors' samples.

The CDR3 here is CASSAIPRTEAFF. CDR3 nucleotides: TGTGCCAGCAGCGCCATTCCGAGGACTGAAGCTTTCTTT. This sequence joins TRBV7-3 and TRBJ1-1; D not resolved. The CDR3 consists of 13 residues. The V gene's germline CDR1 is SGHTA and CDR2 FQGTGA. V lost 5 bases to trimming and J lost 5 bases, with 12 bases between them.

The rearrangement joins TRBV7-3 to TRBJ2-3; 7 positions agree with TRBD2. The germline CDR1 and CDR2 sequences are SGHTA and FQGTGA. The CDR3 loop spans 15 amino acids. V dropped 5 bases and J dropped 3; count of bases not matched to a gene: 8. The CDR3 sequence is CASSLGLGGTDTQYF. DNA of the CDR3: TGTGCCAGCAGCCTCGGACTAGGAGGGACAGATACGCAGTATTTT. The variable domain in full, completed from reference TRBV7-3 and TRBJ2-3, reads GAGVSQTPSNKVTEKGKYVELRCDPISGHTALYWYRQSLGQGPEFLIYFQGTGAADDSGLPNDRFFAVRPEGSVSTLKIQRTERGDSAVYLCASSLGLGGTDTQYFGPGTRLTVL.

The rearrangement joins TRBV7-8 to TRBJ2-5; TRBD2 is a possible D gene (5 bases). The germline V gene encodes CDR1 SGHVS and CDR2 FQNEAQ. With 5 bases removed from V and 7 bases from J, the gap between germline ends came to 14 bases. CDR3 length equals 13 residues. CDR3 bases: TGTGCCAGCAGCGATGCCACTAGACGGACCCAGTACTTC. Encoded protein: CASSDATRRTQYF.

V and J are TRBV4-2 and TRBJ2-3, with D perhaps TRBD2 (7 bases). This CDR3 comprises 16 residues. Between the trimmed V and J ends, which lost 0 bases and 5 bases, there was a span of 15 bases. From germline, CDR1 is LGHNA and CDR2 YNFKEQ. CDR3 DNA: TGTGCCAGCAGCCAAGATTTAGGGGGAGGGCGAGATACGCAGTATTTT. It yields the protein CASSQDLGGGRDTQYF.

The rearrangement joins TRBV2 to TRBJ1-2; TRBD1 matches 8 bases. CDR3 size: 13 residues. Per germline, CDR1 SNHLY and CDR2 FYNNEI. J lost 3 bases, V lost 6 bases, and 3 bases had no gene match. In nucleotides, the CDR3 is TGTGCCAGCAGCTTGACAGGGGACTATGGCTACACCTTC. This sequence encodes CASSLTGDYGYTF.

The rearrangement uses TRBV18 and TRBJ1-1; D might be TRBD1 (6 bases). Germline V CDR1 and CDR2: KGHSH, LQKENI. Trimming took off 9 bases at V and 6 bases at J, with 17 bases between the two ends. This CDR3 is 13 amino acids long. CDR3 sequence (DNA): TGTGCCAGTTCGGGGACATATGGAGCTGAAGCTTTCTTT. Translated, it gives CASSGTYGAEAFF.

About this clone: A much more abundant neighbour one base away suggests this may be a read error. V is TRBV7-8 and J is TRBJ2-7; TRBD1 matches 7 bases. The V gene's germline CDR1 is SGHVS and CDR2 FQNEAQ. The length of the CDR3 is 13 residues. V was clipped by 5 bases and J by 3 bases; unmatched bases: 4. The CDR3 loop is CASSPDRDYEQYF. The DNA for the CDR3 is TGTGCCAGCAGCCCCGACAGGGACTACGAGCAGTACTTC. Complete variable domain (other parts from reference TRBV7-8 and TRBJ2-7): GAGVSQSPRYKVAKRGQDVALRCDPISGHVSLFWYQQALGQGPEFLTYFQNEAQLDKSGLPSDRFFAERPEGSVSTLKIQRTQQEDSAVYLCASSPDRDYEQYFGPGTRLTVT.

The rearrangement links TRBV28 to TRBJ1-6; TRBD1 matches 10 bases. Germline CDR1 MDHEN, CDR2 SYDVKM. The CDR3 covers 14 residues. The trim removed 5 bases at V and 10 bases at J, leaving 5 bases unmatched. CDR3 amino acids: CASSGGTGVSPLHF. The CDR3 DNA sequence: TGTGCCAGCAGTGGGGGGACAGGGGTCTCACCCCTCCACTTT.

This clone came up once. The chain joins TRBV5-1 to TRBJ2-4; TRBD1 aligns across 8 bases. This CDR3 has 14 residues. Germline V gene data show CDR1 as SGHRS and CDR2 as YFSETQ. J gave up 8 bases and V 4 bases, and 8 bases lay outside the gene matches. The CDR3 DNA sequence: TGCGCCAGCAGCCCGCCAGGGGGCAAGGACATTCAGTACTTC. This gives the protein CASSPPGGKDIQYF.

The rearrangement uses TRBV5-4 and TRBJ2-7; D is perhaps TRBD2 (5 bases). V gave up 4 bases and J gave up 0 bases, with 17 bases separating them. The CDR3 sequence is 16 residues long. CDR1 and CDR2 (germline): SGHNT, YYREEE (reference sequence). CDR3 coding DNA: TGTGCCAGCAGCCTCCGGGGTATCAGGAGCTCCTACGAGCAGTACTTC. Its translation is CASSLRGIRSSYEQYF.

The CDR3 region has the DNA TGTGCCAGCAGTTTGGGGGGGGAGAACACTGAAGCTTTCTTT. Translating it yields CASSLGGENTEAFF. The chain links TRBV27 to TRBJ1-1; TRBD1 is a possible D gene (5 bases). Germline V gene data show CDR1 as MNHEY and CDR2 as SMNVEV (reference sequence). The CDR3 has 14 residues. V was clipped by 3 bases and J by 1 base, with 9 bases between them.

The chain links TRBV7-9 to TRBJ2-2, with D possibly matching TRBD2 (6 bases). CDR1 is SEHNR and CDR2 is FQNEAQ in the germline V gene (reference sequence). The CDR3 spans 15 residues. Trimming left V 5 bases short and J 0 bases short, with 10 bases between. DNA for the CDR3: TGTGCCAGCAGCACCGGGAGACCGAACACCGGGGAGCTGTTTTTT. Translating gives CASSTGRPNTGELFF.

The chain couples TRBV11-3 to TRBJ2-1; 8 nucleotides agree with TRBD2. Germline-derived CDR1 and CDR2 are SGHNT and YENEEA. V was pared by 5 bases and J by 2 bases, with 5 bases of the junction left unmatched. The CDR3 totals 15 residues. CDR3 protein: CASSGRTSPYNEQFF. The CDR3 nucleotides read TGTGCCAGCAGCGGTCGGACTAGCCCCTACAATGAGCAGTTCTTC.

This chain links TRBV19 with TRBJ1-6, with a weak D call TRBD1 (6 bases). Trimming took off 5 bases at V and 10 bases at J, with 18 bases between the two ends. Germline loops: CDR1 LNHDA, CDR2 SQIVND (reference sequence). The CDR3 contains 15 residues. CDR3 nucleotides: TGTGCCAGTAGTCTCGACCGGGACATAAGGTCACCCCTCCACTTT. It translates to CASSLDRDIRSPLHF.

V and J are TRBV7-8 and TRBJ1-5, with D tentatively TRBD1 (5 bases). Germline CDR1 SGHVS, CDR2 FQNEAQ. The CDR3 contains 18 residues. V shed 1 base and J shed 3 bases, with 19 bases lying between them. The CDR3 nucleotides read TGTGCCAGCAGCTTAGTGGGGGGAAGGGCCGGCATCAATCAGCCCCAGCATTTT. As protein: CASSLVGGRAGINQPQHF.

The gene calls are TRBV18 and TRBJ1-2; D is unresolved. V gave up 2 bases and J gave up 6 bases, with 10 bases separating them. Germline V gene data show CDR1 as KGHSH and CDR2 as LQKENI. The CDR3 length is 13 residues. This CDR3 is CASSPLGKDGYTF. The CDR3 DNA reads TGTGCCAGCTCACCATTGGGGAAGGATGGCTACACCTTC. The entire variable domain, with the rest obtained from reference TRBV18 and TRBJ1-2, is as follows: NAGVMQNPRHLVRRRGQEARLRCSPMKGHSHVYWYRQLPEEGLKFMVYLQKENIIDESGMPKERFSAEFPKEGPSILRIQQVVRGDSAAYFCASSPLGKDGYTFGSGTRLTVV.

V is TRBV28 and J is TRBJ2-5; TRBD2 agrees at 8 bases. The end of the DNA is better explained by TRBJ2-7, so the J call may be wrong. Germline V gives CDR1 MDHEN, CDR2 SYDVKM. The CDR3 is 15 residues long. The CDR3 reads CVALPSSGSPDEQYF. CDR3 nucleotide sequence: TGTGTAGCCTTGCCCTCTAGCGGGTCCCCTGACGAGCAGTACTTC.

The genes are TRBV5-1 and TRBJ1-3; D is unresolved. The CDR3 is made up of 13 amino acids. Trimming took off 4 bases at V and 4 bases at J, with 9 bases between the two ends. The V gene's germline CDR1 is SGHRS and CDR2 YFSETQ. Here the CDR3 DNA reads TGCGCCAGCAGCCCGAGGGAGGGAAACACCATATATTTT. Translating gives CASSPREGNTIYF.

V and J are TRBV10-3 and TRBJ2-3; 10 bases line up with TRBD1. Germline loops: CDR1 ENHRY, CDR2 SYGVKD. The V gene end was trimmed by 6 bases and the J gene end by 6 bases; junction bases not matched to a gene: 6. The CDR3 runs to 14 residues. Here the CDR3 reads CAIRAGTGADTQYF. The CDR3 DNA sequence: TGTGCCATCAGGGCCGGGACAGGGGCGGATACGCAGTATTTT.

V and J are TRBV7-2 and TRBJ2-7; D not certain. The V gene's germline CDR1 is SGHTA and CDR2 FQGNSA. This CDR3 region has 16 residues. V was clipped by 0 bases and J by 0 bases, with 12 bases between them. CDR3 residues: CASSLAPDTFSYEQYF. DNA for the CDR3: TGTGCCAGCAGCTTAGCCCCAGACACGTTCTCCTACGAGCAGTACTTC.